This is a list of T cell receptor beta chains from one sample in a study of untreated major depressive disorder. Here immunoSEQ multiplex PCR was the method, and the copy in TCRdb shows in-frame clones only, minus some. Among under 30,000 clones listed, around 90% were seen once. Sequencing input: CD4+ T cells from PBMCs. These receptors were taken from a woman between 25 and 40 years old with major depressive disorder. CDR3s include the opening cysteine and the closing phenylalanine or tryptophan. The D gene is left open where the match is weak. Clone size is shown for a subset of rows, as once, few, many or a class of expanded clone.

NA,TRBJ2-7,NA,TRBV7-8,TGTGCCAGCAGCTTAGAATTGTGGCAGTCCTACGAGCAGTACTTC,CASSLELWQSYEQYF
NA,TRBJ2-5,NA,TRBV25-1,TGTGCCAGCAGTTCATCAGGCCAAGAGACCCAGTACTTC,CASSSSGQETQYF
NA,TRBJ2-7,NA,TRBV6-5,TGCGAAATTCGACAGCGCGGTGGGCAGTACTTC,CEIRQRGGQYF
NA,TRBJ1-4,few,TRBV6-1,TGTGCCAGCGGAAGACAGACAACTAATGAAAAACTGTTTTTT,CASGRQTTNEKLFF
NA,TRBJ1-1,NA,TRBV7-8,TGTGCCAGCAGCCAGGACAGTAACACTGAAGCTTTCTTT,CASSQDSNTEAFF
TRBD2,TRBJ2-7,NA,TRBV28,TGTGCCAGCAGTTCGGGGGGGCCCCTCGAGCAGTACTTC,CASSSGGPLEQYF
TRBD2,TRBJ2-2,NA,TRBV4-3,TGCGCCAGCAGCCCCCGGCAAGGACTAGCAACCGGGGAGCTGTTTTTT,CASSPRQGLATGELFF
NA,TRBJ2-1,NA,TRBV7-2,TGTGCCAGCAGCTTAGGCCCCTATGAGCAGTTCTTC,CASSLGPYEQFF
NA,TRBJ1-4,NA,TRBV5-1,TGCGCCAGCAGCTTGGTGGGGGGCTTAGAAAAACTGTTTTTT,CASSLVGGLEKLFF
NA,TRBJ1-2,NA,TRBV28,TGTGCCAGCAGTATAGGGGACTATGGCTACACCTTC,CASSIGDYGYTF
NA,TRBJ2-4,NA,TRBV9,TGTGCCAGCAGCGTAGGGGAGATTTTCGGTTTTGCCAAAAACATTCAGTACTTC,CASSVGEIFGFAKNIQYF
NA,TRBJ1-2,NA,TRBV29-1,TGCAGCGTTGGGCGCAGGGAACCTACTAACTATGGCTACACCTTC,CSVGRREPTNYGYTF
TRBD1,TRBJ2-7,NA,TRBV9,TGTGCCAGCAGCGTAGGGACAGGGCATACCTACGAGCAGTACTTC,CASSVGTGHTYEQYF
NA,TRBJ1-1,NA,TRBV7-8,TGTGCCAGCAGCTGGAGGGAAAACACTGAAGCTTTCTTT,CASSWRENTEAFF
NA,TRBJ1-1,NA,TRBV19,TGTGCCAGTAGTATAGTACCCGGTCTCGCTTTCTTT,CASSIVPGLAFF
NA,TRBJ2-5,NA,TRBV29-1,TGCAGCGTTGACAAGGGAGGAGAGACCCAGTACTTC,CSVDKGGETQYF
NA,TRBJ2-7,NA,TRBV6-5,TGTGCCAGCAGTTACTCGGGACCCCAGAGTAAACAGTACTTC,CASSYSGPQSKQYF
TRBD1,TRBJ1-1,NA,TRBV2,TGTGCCAGCAGTGTAGGCAGGGGGATCACTGAAGCTTTCTTT,CASSVGRGITEAFF
NA,TRBJ2-3,NA,TRBV6-1,TGTGCCAGCAGTACCCGTTCAGATACGCAGTATTTT,CASSTRSDTQYF
NA,TRBJ1-6,NA,TRBV7-8,TGTGCCAGCAGCTTAGGAGGCCGGGGGGAGAATTCACCCCTCCACTTT,CASSLGGRGENSPLHF
NA,TRBJ1-6,NA,TRBV4-2,TGTGCCAGCAGCCAAGATTGGGGGAAGGTGAGCTCCTATAATTCACCCCTCCACTTT,CASSQDWGKVSSYNSPLHF
TRBD1,TRBJ1-2,NA,TRBV15,TGTGCCACCAGCAGAAGGGACAGAGAAAATGGCTACACCTTC,CATSRRDRENGYTF
NA,TRBJ2-7,once,TRBV28,TGTGCCAGCAGCCCCCTCCGGGCCTACGAGCAGTACTTC,CASSPLRAYEQYF
TRBD2,TRBJ2-5,NA,TRBV7-2,TGTGCCAGCAGCTTAGGTGTGTCGGGGGGGCTGGAGACCCAGTACTTC,CASSLGVSGGLETQYF
NA,TRBJ2-1,NA,TRBV28,TGTGCCAGCAGAGAGGAGGCAGTGGCGGGAAGTGGGGATGAGCAGTTCTTC,CASREEAVAGSGDEQFF
NA,TRBJ2-3,once,TRBV27,TGTGCCAGCAGTTTAACACTAGCAGATACGCAGTATTTT,CASSLTLADTQYF
NA,TRBJ1-1,NA,TRBV27,TGTGCCAGCAGTCACTGGGGGTACACTGAAGCTTTCTTT,CASSHWGYTEAFF
NA,TRBJ2-3,NA,TRBV5-1,TGCGCCAGCAAGGGGGACGGCTATTACACAGATACGCAGTATTTT,CASKGDGYYTDTQYF
NA,TRBJ2-1,NA,TRBV10-1,TGCGCCAGCAGGACAGTGAGCGAGCAGTTCTTC,CASRTVSEQFF
NA,TRBJ2-1,NA,TRBV10-3,TGTGCCATCAGTGCGGTTACTGCTCACAATGAGCAGTTCTTC,CAISAVTAHNEQFF
NA,TRBJ2-4,NA,TRBV7-9,TGTGCCAGCAGCCCAGAGGGGCGGAATACCTACTTC,CASSPEGRNTYF
NA,TRBJ2-5,NA,TRBV7-2,TGTGCCAGCAGCTTAAGAAGGGGGGTTAACTTC,CASSLRRGVNF
NA,TRBJ1-2,NA,TRBV19,TGTGCCAGTAGTATAGATCGGCCAGGGGCCCCCCTCTATGGCTACACCTTC,CASSIDRPGAPLYGYTF
TRBD1,TRBJ1-2,NA,TRBV27,TGTGCCAGCAGTTGGACAGGAGGGGCGGATAACTATGGCTACACCTTC,CASSWTGGADNYGYTF
NA,TRBJ1-2,NA,TRBV19,TGTGCCAGTAGTATAATCGGGGGAGGGAGGTATGGCTACACCTTC,CASSIIGGGRYGYTF
NA,TRBJ2-7,NA,TRBV5-1,TGCGCCAGCAGCTTGGGGCAAACTACCTACGAGCAGTACTTC,CASSLGQTTYEQYF
NA,TRBJ1-1,NA,TRBV12-5,TGTGCTAGTGGTCTAGGGCTCAGCGGCACTGAAGCTTTCTTT,CASGLGLSGTEAFF
TRBD1,TRBJ1-5,NA,TRBV6-4,TGTGCCAGCAGGGAACAGGGGGCGGATAGCAATCAGCCCCAGCATTTT,CASREQGADSNQPQHF
NA,TRBJ2-4,NA,TRBV2,TGTGCCAGCACCTCCGACTCAGGGCGGGTCAAAAACATTCAGTACTTC,CASTSDSGRVKNIQYF
NA,TRBJ1-6,NA,TRBV7-2,TGTGCCAGTAGGCTCGCGGGTTCACCCCTCCACTTT,CASRLAGSPLHF
TRBD1,TRBJ1-1,NA,TRBV7-9,TGTGCCAGCAGCACCGGGACAGGTGGGGACACTGAAGCTTTCTTT,CASSTGTGGDTEAFF
TRBD2,TRBJ2-3,once,TRBV10-3,TGTGCCACCCTGGGGGAGCGGGGGATACGGACAGATACGCAGTATTTT,CATLGERGIRTDTQYF
TRBD1,TRBJ2-5,NA,TRBV10-3,TGTGCCATCAGTCAGTCGGGACAGGGGAAAGAGACCCAGTACTTC,CAISQSGQGKETQYF
NA,TRBJ1-4,NA,TRBV7-9,TGTGCCAGCAGCCATTCCAGACAGGTGAATGAAAAACTGTTTTTT,CASSHSRQVNEKLFF
NA,TRBJ2-1,NA,TRBV28,TGTGCCAGCAGTTTATTAAGACAGACCTACAATGAGCAGTTCTTC,CASSLLRQTYNEQFF
NA,TRBJ2-3,NA,TRBV4-2,TGTGCCAGCAGCCAAGATATCGGGGGGCCACCACCCACAGATACGCAGTATTTT,CASSQDIGGPPPTDTQYF
TRBD2,TRBJ2-7,NA,TRBV7-2,TGTGCCAGCAGCTTCCTTGGACTAGCGGGGGCCTACGAGCAGTACTTC,CASSFLGLAGAYEQYF
NA,TRBJ2-5,NA,TRBV18,TGTGCCAGCTCACCACAAGAGACCCAGTACTTC,CASSPQETQYF
NA,TRBJ2-5,NA,TRBV4-1,TGCGCCAGCAGCCGATTACCCCTAGAGACCCAGTACTTC,CASSRLPLETQYF
NA,TRBJ1-4,NA,TRBV6-5,TGTGCCAGCAGTTACTCAGGGAATGAAAAACTGTTTTTT,CASSYSGNEKLFF